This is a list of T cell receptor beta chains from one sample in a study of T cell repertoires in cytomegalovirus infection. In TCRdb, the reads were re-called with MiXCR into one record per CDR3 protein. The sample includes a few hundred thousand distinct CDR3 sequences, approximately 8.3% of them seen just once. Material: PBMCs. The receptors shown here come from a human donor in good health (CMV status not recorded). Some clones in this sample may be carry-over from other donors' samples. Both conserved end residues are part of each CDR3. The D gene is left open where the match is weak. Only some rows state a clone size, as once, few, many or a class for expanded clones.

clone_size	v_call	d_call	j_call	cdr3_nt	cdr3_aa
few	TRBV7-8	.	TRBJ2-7	TGTGCCAGCAGCTTAGCGTTGGCAAACGAGCAGTACTTC	CASSLALANEQYF
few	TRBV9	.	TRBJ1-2	TGTGCCAGCAGCCCCAACGATAGGGGAAGAAAGGTGGTCGGTTATGGCTACACCTTC	CASSPNDRGRKVVGYGYTF
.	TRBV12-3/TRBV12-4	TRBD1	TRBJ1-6	TGTGCCAGCAGTTTGGGGGACAGATCAAATTCACCCCTCCACTTT	CASSLGDRSNSPLHF
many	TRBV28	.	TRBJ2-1	TGTGCCAGCAGTACGACCCTAGGGCAGTTCTTC	CASSTTLGQFF
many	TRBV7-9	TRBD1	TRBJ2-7	TGTGCCAGCAGCTTAACCGGGACAGGCTCCTACGAGCAGTACTTC	CASSLTGTGSYEQYF
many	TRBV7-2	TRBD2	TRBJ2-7	TGTGCCAGCAGCTTACTGTTTACGGGAGGGCTTTCCTACGAGCAGTACTTC	CASSLLFTGGLSYEQYF
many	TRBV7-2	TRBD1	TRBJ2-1	TGTGCCAGCAGCTTAGTAGGACAGGGATTCAATGAGCAGTTCTTC	CASSLVGQGFNEQFF
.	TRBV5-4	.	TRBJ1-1	TGTGCCAGCAGCTTACGGAACAAGGAAGCTTTCTTT	CASSLRNKEAFF
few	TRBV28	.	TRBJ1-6	TGTGCCAGCATCACAAGGGCAGGGACTAATTCACCCCTCCACTTT	CASITRAGTNSPLHF
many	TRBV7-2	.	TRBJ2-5	TGTGCCAGCAGCTCAACAGGGAGTAGAGAGACCCAGTACTTC	CASSSTGSRETQYF